The rows below give T cell receptor beta chains drawn from one sample of a study of beta chain features in type 1 diabetes. Data came from immunoSEQ multiplex PCR; TCRdb stores just in-frame clones and leaves some out. The table records tens of thousands of clones, around a third of them present only once. The material sequenced was stem cell memory CD4+ T cells from blood. Source of these receptors: a woman aged 18-30 years in good health. Both conserved end residues are part of each CDR3. D genes are given only for firm matches. Expanded clones are given a class, and other clones once, few, many or no size at all.

clone_size	j_call	d_call	v_call	cdr3_nt	cdr3_aa
NA	TRBJ2-1	NA	TRBV19	TGTGCCAGTAGTATAAGAGGGACTCCTCGGAGGAACAATGAGCAGTTCTTC	CASSIRGTPRRNNEQFF
NA	TRBJ2-6	NA	TRBV7-2	TGTGCCAGCAGCCCGGAGGGGAGTTCCGGGGCCAACGTCCTGACTTTC	CASSPEGSSGANVLTF
few	TRBJ2-1	TRBD2	TRBV7-9	TGTGCCAGCAGCTTATTAGGACTAGCGATGGCTGAGCAGTTCTTC	CASSLLGLAMAEQFF
NA	TRBJ1-5	NA	TRBV30	TGTGCCTGGAGTGAATTAGGAGGTAAGCCCCAGCATTTT	CAWSELGGKPQHF
NA	TRBJ2-7	TRBD1	TRBV12-5	TGTGCTAGTGGCACCGGGGACAGTCGGGAGCAGTACTTC	CASGTGDSREQYF
few	TRBJ2-1	TRBD2	TRBV2	TGTGCCAGCAGTGAAACCCGGGGGGGGGCCAATGAGCAGTTCTTC	CASSETRGGANEQFF
NA	TRBJ1-2	TRBD1	TRBV6-1	TGTGCCAGCAGTGACCACCACCAGACAGGGTTCGGCGGCTACACCTTC	CASSDHHQTGFGGYTF
NA	TRBJ1-5	TRBD1	TRBV6-6	TGTGCCAGCACCCTTACAGGGGATCAGCCCCAGCATTTT	CASTLTGDQPQHF
few	TRBJ2-3	NA	TRBV6-5	TGTGCCAGCAGTTCTACCTTCTCCTTCACAGATACGCAGTATTTT	CASSSTFSFTDTQYF
few	TRBJ1-1	NA	TRBV14	TGTGCCAGCAGCCAAGATATGAACACTGAAGCTTTCTTT	CASSQDMNTEAFF
many	TRBJ2-5	NA	TRBV29-1	TGCAGCGTTGTTTGGCTAGCTGGGGAGACCCAGTACTTC	CSVVWLAGETQYF
NA	TRBJ2-1	NA	TRBV5-4	TGTGCCAGCAGCTTGGTGGGCTCGCCCTACAATGAGCAGTTCTTC	CASSLVGSPYNEQFF
NA	TRBJ1-2	TRBD1	TRBV12-5	TGTGCTAGTGGTTTGGCCCCTTGGACAGGGAGTAACTATGGCTACACCTTC	CASGLAPWTGSNYGYTF
NA	TRBJ1-5	NA	TRBV7-3	TGTGCCAGCAGCCCTCAGGGTGGGCCCCAGCATTTT	CASSPQGGPQHF
NA	TRBJ2-4	TRBD1	TRBV11-2	TGTGCCAGCAGCGGCCGACAGGGGGCTCGTTCAATTGGCAAAAACATTCAGTACTTC	CASSGRQGARSIGKNIQYF
many	TRBJ2-1	TRBD2	TRBV7-2	TGTGCCAGCAGGCCGGGACTAGAATGGGTCGATGAGCAGTTCTTC	CASRPGLEWVDEQFF
many	TRBJ2-3	NA	TRBV25-1	TGTGCCAGCAGTGACAGGCGCACAGATACGCAGTATTTT	CASSDRRTDTQYF
few	TRBJ1-4	TRBD1	TRBV5-1	TGCGCCAGCAGCGGTGGGGAAAGGGACAGCCTTGATGAAAAACTGTTTTTT	CASSGGERDSLDEKLFF
NA	TRBJ2-7	TRBD1	TRBV7-2	TGTGCCAGCAGCTTAAATTCAGGGGGCGCCGCCTACGAGCAGTACTTC	CASSLNSGGAAYEQYF
few	TRBJ1-6	NA	TRBV4-1	TGCGCCAGCAGCCAAGATGGGCTAGGAGGGGCACCCCTCCACTTT	CASSQDGLGGAPLHF
NA	TRBJ1-2	NA	TRBV6-5	TGTGCCAGCAGTTACTCGGCAGTTAACTATGGCTACACCTTC	CASSYSAVNYGYTF
few	TRBJ2-2	TRBD1	TRBV5-1	TGCGCCAGCAGCGTCACGCAGGGGGCGCTGTCCACCGGGGAGCTGTTTTTT	CASSVTQGALSTGELFF
NA	TRBJ2-5	TRBD1	TRBV27	TGTGCCAGTAAACCCCCAGGGGGAGAGACCCAGTACTTC	CASKPPGGETQYF
NA	TRBJ2-5	TRBD1	TRBV11-2	TGTGCCAGCAGCTTAGATCAGACAGGGTACCGGGAGACCCAGTACTTC	CASSLDQTGYRETQYF
NA	TRBJ1-3	NA	TRBV25-1	TGTGCCAGCAGTGAATATGGGCAGGGGAATGTGAACACCATATATTTT	CASSEYGQGNVNTIYF
NA	TRBJ1-6	NA	TRBV6-6	TGTGCCAGCAGCCGGGGAGGCCTGTTGAATAATTCACCCCTCCACTTT	CASSRGGLLNNSPLHF
NA	TRBJ2-3	TRBD2	TRBV7-2	TGTGCCAGCAGCTTCACTAGCGGGGCAGATACGCAGTATTTT	CASSFTSGADTQYF
NA	TRBJ1-1	TRBD1	TRBV25-1	TGTGCCAGCAGTGCGGACAGGGGGACGGCTGAAGCTTTCTTT	CASSADRGTAEAFF
few	TRBJ2-3	NA	TRBV2	TGTGCCAGCAGTTACACAGATACGCAGTATTTT	CASSYTDTQYF
NA	TRBJ2-5	NA	TRBV11-2	TGTGCCAGCAGCCCGGTACGGGGAAGAGAGACCCAGTACTTC	CASSPVRGRETQYF
once	TRBJ1-3	NA	TRBV5-4	TGTGCCAGCAGCTGGGGGGGGACTGTGGGCTCTGGAAACACCATATATTTT	CASSWGGTVGSGNTIYF
NA	TRBJ1-2	NA	TRBV5-6	TGTGCCAGCAGCTTGGTAGGGCAGGGAGGTTATGGCTACACCTTC	CASSLVGQGGYGYTF
NA	TRBJ2-1	TRBD2	TRBV12-5	TGTGCTAGTGGTTTGGTATACTTAGCGGGGGCGTCCTACAATGAGCAGTTCTTC	CASGLVYLAGASYNEQFF
few	TRBJ1-2	TRBD1	TRBV6-6	TGTGCCAGCAGTAACGGGGACAGCTCGAACTATGGCTACACCTTC	CASSNGDSSNYGYTF
NA	TRBJ1-5	TRBD1	TRBV5-1	TGCGCCAGCAGTTCCTCAGGGGGGTTAAATCAGCCCCAGCATTTT	CASSSSGGLNQPQHF
few	TRBJ1-5	TRBD1	TRBV27	TGTGCCAGCAGAAGACAGGGAGGCAATCAGCCCCAGCATTTT	CASRRQGGNQPQHF
NA	TRBJ1-2	NA	TRBV11-2	TGTGCCAGCAGCCGCGGCAGCCACTATGGCTACACCTTC	CASSRGSHYGYTF
NA	TRBJ2-7	NA	TRBV30	TGTGCCTGGGGTGGGCTTTACGAGCAGTACTTC	CAWGGLYEQYF
few	TRBJ2-7	NA	TRBV23-1	TGCGCCAGCAGTCAATCGCGGGATGACTACGAGCAGTACTTC	CASSQSRDDYEQYF
NA	TRBJ1-5	NA	TRBV19	TGTGCCAGTAGTATAGTTGGAGCCTTTCCTAGCAATCAGCCCCAGCATTTT	CASSIVGAFPSNQPQHF
NA	TRBJ2-3	NA	TRBV30	TGTGCCTGGAGAGAGGTCACAGATACGCAGTATTTT	CAWREVTDTQYF
NA	TRBJ2-1	NA	TRBV2	TGTGCCAGCAGTCTAGGGGACAATGAGCAGTTCTTC	CASSLGDNEQFF
few	TRBJ1-1	TRBD1	TRBV5-4	TGTGCCAGCAGCGGGGACAGGAGGAACACTGAAGCTTTCTTT	CASSGDRRNTEAFF
NA	TRBJ1-3	NA	TRBV30	TGTGCCTGGTGGACAAATGGAAACACCATATATTTT	CAWWTNGNTIYF
NA	TRBJ2-6	NA	TRBV5-1	TGCGCCAGCAGCAATACAATCTCTGGGGCCAACGTCCTGACTTTC	CASSNTISGANVLTF
NA	TRBJ1-1	TRBD1	TRBV2	TGTGCCAGCAGTGAGTCACAGGGGGCGGACACTGAAGCTTTCTTT	CASSESQGADTEAFF
NA	TRBJ1-1	NA	TRBV5-1	TGCGCCAGCAGACCATTGCAGCGGGTCACTGAAGCTTTCTTT	CASRPLQRVTEAFF
NA	TRBJ2-7	TRBD2	TRBV5-4	TGTGCCAGCAGCTTAGCAGCGGGGAGCTCCTACGAGCAGTACTTC	CASSLAAGSSYEQYF
few	TRBJ1-3	NA	TRBV30	TGTGCCTGGAGTCCTTCCTCTGGAAACACCATATATTTT	CAWSPSSGNTIYF
few	TRBJ1-6	TRBD1	TRBV7-9	TGTGCCAGCAGCTTAGAAGGACAGGGAAGGTCACCCCTCCACTTT	CASSLEGQGRSPLHF
NA	TRBJ1-1	NA	TRBV2	TGTGCCAGCAGTCTATCGAACACTGAAGCTTTCTTT	CASSLSNTEAFF
NA	TRBJ2-3	NA	TRBV11-2	TGTGCCAGCAGCTTAGTCAGGGGTGGAGCAGATACGCAGTATTTT	CASSLVRGGADTQYF
NA	TRBJ2-5	NA	TRBV7-9	TGTGCCAGCAGCTATTCGCGGGGGCTCCAAGAGACCCAGTACTTC	CASSYSRGLQETQYF
NA	TRBJ2-5	NA	TRBV9	TGTGCCAGCAGCGTAATGGGGCATCCAGAGACCCAGTACTTC	CASSVMGHPETQYF
NA	TRBJ2-3	TRBD2	TRBV11-3	TGTGCCAGCAGCTTAGGACTAGCGGGAGGCCCCGATACGCAGTATTTT	CASSLGLAGGPDTQYF
NA	TRBJ2-1	TRBD1	TRBV5-1	TGCGCCAGCAGCTCGAAATACAGGGGAGACTCCTACAATGAGCAGTTCTTC	CASSSKYRGDSYNEQFF
NA	TRBJ2-3	TRBD2	TRBV15	TGTGCCACCAGCGCCGGAGGACTAGCGACAGATACGCAGTATTTT	CATSAGGLATDTQYF